This TCR beta chain is drawn from a study of blood T cell repertoires in COVID-19. About the research overall: PBMCs, B-cell-depleted T cells, or T cells were the source of the cDNA or gDNA that made up the material.

Only in-frame clones appear in the TCRdb table, and some are missing; sequencing was by immunoSEQ multiplex PCR. The sample has 350,000 to 450,000 clones, around 87% seen once; the top ten hold around 3%. This CDR3 spans 13 amino acids. CDR1 and CDR2 from the germline V gene are SGHRS and YFSETQ. The ends lost 3 bases at V and 6 bases at J; junction bases unmatched: 3. The specimen was peripheral blood. The receptor was derived from a human donor in a cohort sampled during active COVID-19. J is TRBJ2-7 and V is TRBV5-1; 10 bases are shared with TRBD1. CDR3 in amino acids: CASSSGTGAEQYF. In DNA, the CDR3 is TGCGCCAGCAGCTCAGGGACAGGGGCCGAGCAGTACTTC.